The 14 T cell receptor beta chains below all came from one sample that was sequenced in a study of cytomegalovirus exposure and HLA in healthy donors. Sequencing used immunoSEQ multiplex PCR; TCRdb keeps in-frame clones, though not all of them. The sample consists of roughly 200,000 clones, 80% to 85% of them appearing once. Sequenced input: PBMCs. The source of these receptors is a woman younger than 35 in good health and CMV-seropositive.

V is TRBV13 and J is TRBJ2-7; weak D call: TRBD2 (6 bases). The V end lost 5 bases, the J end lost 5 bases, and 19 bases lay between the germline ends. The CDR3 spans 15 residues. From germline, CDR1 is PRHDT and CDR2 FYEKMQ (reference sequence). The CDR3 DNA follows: TGTGCCAGCAGCCCCACGGGAGCGACGGTGGACGAGCAGTACTTC. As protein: CASSPTGATVDEQYF.

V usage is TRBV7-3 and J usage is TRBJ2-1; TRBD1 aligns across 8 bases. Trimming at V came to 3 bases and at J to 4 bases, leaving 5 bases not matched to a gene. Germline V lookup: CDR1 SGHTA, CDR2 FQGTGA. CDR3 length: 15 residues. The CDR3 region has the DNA TGTGCCAGCAGCTTCGGACAGGGCCCATACAATGAGCAGTTCTTC. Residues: CASSFGQGPYNEQFF.

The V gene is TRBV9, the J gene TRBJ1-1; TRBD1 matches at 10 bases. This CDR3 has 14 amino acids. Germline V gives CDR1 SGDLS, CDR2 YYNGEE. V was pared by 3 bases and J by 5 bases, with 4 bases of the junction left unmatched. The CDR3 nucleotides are TGTGCCAGCAGCGGACAGGGGGCTTATACTGAAGCTTTCTTT. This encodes CASSGQGAYTEAFF.

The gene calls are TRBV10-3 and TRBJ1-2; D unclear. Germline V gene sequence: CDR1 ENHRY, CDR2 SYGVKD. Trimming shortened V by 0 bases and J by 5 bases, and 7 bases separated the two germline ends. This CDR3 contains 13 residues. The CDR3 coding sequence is TGTGCCATCAGTGAGTCTAGAGGATATGGCTACACCTTC. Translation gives CAISESRGYGYTF.

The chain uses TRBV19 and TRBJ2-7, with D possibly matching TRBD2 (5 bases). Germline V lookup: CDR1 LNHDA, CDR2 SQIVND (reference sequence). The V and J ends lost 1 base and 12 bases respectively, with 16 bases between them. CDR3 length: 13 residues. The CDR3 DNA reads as TGTGCCAGTAGTATAGCCGCCGGGGTACCAACGTACTTC. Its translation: CASSIAAGVPTYF.

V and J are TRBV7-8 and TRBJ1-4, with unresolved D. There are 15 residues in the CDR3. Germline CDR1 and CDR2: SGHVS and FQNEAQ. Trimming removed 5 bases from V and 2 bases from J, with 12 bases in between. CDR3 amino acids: CASSASDLTNEKLFF. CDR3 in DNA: TGTGCCAGCAGCGCTAGCGATCTGACTAATGAAAAACTGTTTTTT.

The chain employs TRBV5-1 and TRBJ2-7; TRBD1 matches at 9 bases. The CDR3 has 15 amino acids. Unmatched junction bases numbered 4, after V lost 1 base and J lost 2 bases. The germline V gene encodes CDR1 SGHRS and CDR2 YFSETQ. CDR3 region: CASSLHGQGPYEQYF. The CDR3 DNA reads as TGCGCCAGCAGCTTGCACGGACAGGGGCCCTACGAGCAGTACTTC.

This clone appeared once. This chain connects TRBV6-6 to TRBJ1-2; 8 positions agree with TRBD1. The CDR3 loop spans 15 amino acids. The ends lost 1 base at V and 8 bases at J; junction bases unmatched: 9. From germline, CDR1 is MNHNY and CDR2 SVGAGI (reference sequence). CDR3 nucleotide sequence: TGTGCCAGCAGTTACTATCAGGACAGGGTGGGAGGCTACACCTTC. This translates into CASSYYQDRVGGYTF.

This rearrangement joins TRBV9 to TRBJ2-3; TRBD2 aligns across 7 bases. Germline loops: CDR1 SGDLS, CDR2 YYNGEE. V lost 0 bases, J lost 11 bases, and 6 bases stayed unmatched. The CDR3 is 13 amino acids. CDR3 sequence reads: CASSVDLGGLQYF. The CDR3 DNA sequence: TGTGCCAGCAGCGTAGACCTCGGGGGGTTGCAGTATTTT.

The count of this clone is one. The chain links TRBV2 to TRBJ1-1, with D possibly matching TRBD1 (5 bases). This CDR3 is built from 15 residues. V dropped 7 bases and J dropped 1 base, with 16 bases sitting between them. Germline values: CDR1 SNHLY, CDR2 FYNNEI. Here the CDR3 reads CASIPRQLRNTEAFF. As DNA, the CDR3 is TGTGCCAGCATCCCCAGACAGCTAAGGAACACTGAAGCTTTCTTT.

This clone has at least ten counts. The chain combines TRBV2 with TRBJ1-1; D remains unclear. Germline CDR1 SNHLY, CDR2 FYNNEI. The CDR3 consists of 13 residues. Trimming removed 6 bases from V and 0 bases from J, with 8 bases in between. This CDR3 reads CASSQVMNTEAFF. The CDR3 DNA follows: TGTGCCAGCAGCCAGGTAATGAACACTGAAGCTTTCTTT.

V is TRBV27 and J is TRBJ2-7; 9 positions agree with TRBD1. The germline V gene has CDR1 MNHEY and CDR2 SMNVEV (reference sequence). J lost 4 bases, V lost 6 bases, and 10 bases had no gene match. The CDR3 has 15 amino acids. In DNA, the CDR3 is TGTGCCAGCAGCTTAAAGGGGGACAGGGCGTACGAGCAGTACTTC. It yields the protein CASSLKGDRAYEQYF.

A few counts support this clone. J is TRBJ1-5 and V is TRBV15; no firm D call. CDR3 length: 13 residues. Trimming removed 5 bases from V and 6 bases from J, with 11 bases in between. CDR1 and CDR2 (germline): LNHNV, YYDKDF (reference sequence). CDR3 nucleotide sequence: TGTGCCACCAGCCTAGAAGCGGCTCAGCCCCAGCATTTT. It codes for CATSLEAAQPQHF.

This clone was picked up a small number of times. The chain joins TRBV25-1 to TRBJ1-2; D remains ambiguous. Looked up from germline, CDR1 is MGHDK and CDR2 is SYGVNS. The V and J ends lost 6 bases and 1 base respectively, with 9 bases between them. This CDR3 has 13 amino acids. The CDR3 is CASSGVLNYGYTF. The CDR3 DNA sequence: TGTGCCAGCAGCGGGGTGCTTAACTATGGCTACACCTTC.